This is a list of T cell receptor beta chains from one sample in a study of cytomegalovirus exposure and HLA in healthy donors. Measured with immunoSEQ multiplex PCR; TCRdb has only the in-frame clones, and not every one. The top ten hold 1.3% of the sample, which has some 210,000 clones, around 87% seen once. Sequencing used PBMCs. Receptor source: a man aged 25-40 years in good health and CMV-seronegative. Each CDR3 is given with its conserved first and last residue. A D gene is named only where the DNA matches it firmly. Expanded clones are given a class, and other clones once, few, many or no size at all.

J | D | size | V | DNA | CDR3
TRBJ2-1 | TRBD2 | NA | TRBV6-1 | TGTGCCAGCAGTGAAGATCCCCCTAGCGGGAGTCAGAGTGAGCAGTTCTTC | CASSEDPPSGSQSEQFF
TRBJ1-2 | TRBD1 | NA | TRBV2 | TGTGCCAGCAGGCCGGGACAGGGCGTGGTTGGCTACACCTTC | CASRPGQGVVGYTF
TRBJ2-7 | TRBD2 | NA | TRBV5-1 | TGCGCCAGCAGCTTGACTAGCGGGGGCTACGAGCAGTACTTC | CASSLTSGGYEQYF
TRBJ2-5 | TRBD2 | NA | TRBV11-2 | TGTGCCAGCAGCTTAGAGTTTGCGGGGGGTGAGGAGACCCAGTACTTC | CASSLEFAGGEETQYF
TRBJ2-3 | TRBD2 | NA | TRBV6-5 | TGTGCCAGCAGTTACACTAGCGGGAGGGCAGATACGCAGTATTTT | CASSYTSGRADTQYF
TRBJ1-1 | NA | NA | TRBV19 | TGTGCCAGTAGTATAGGGCGGGGGATGAACACTGAAGCTTTCTTT | CASSIGRGMNTEAFF
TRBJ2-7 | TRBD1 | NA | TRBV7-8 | TGTGCCAGCAGCTTAGCGGGGGACAGGGCCTACGAGCAGTACTTC | CASSLAGDRAYEQYF
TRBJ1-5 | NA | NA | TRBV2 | TGTGCCAGCAGTGATAAGGTCCCGGGGCCCCAGCATTTT | CASSDKVPGPQHF
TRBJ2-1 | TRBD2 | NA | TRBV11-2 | TGTGCCAGCAGCATACTTGGACTAGCGGGAGGTTACAATGAGCAGTTCTTC | CASSILGLAGGYNEQFF
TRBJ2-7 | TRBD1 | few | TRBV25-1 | TGTGCCAGCAGTGAAGGAATGGGACAGACCTACGAGCAGTACTTC | CASSEGMGQTYEQYF
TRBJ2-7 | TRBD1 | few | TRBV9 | TGTGCCAGCAGCGACCCGACAGGGTACGAGCAGTACTTC | CASSDPTGYEQYF
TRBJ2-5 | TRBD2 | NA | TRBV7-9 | TGTGCCAGCAGCATCGGGACTAGCGGGAGCGAGACCCAGTACTTC | CASSIGTSGSETQYF
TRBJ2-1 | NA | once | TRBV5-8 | TGTGCCAGCAGCCCTAGGAGGAGCTCCTACAATGAGCAGTTCTTC | CASSPRRSSYNEQFF
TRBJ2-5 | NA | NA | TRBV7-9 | TGTGCCAGCAGCCAGACAGGTTTAGAAGAGACCCAGTACTTC | CASSQTGLEETQYF
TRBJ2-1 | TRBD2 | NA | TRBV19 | TGTGCCAGTAGCCAGACTAGCGGGTACAATGAGCAGTTCTTC | CASSQTSGYNEQFF
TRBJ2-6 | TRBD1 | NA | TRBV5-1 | TGCGCCAGCAGACCTATAGGTCCCGGGACAGGGGCGCTCTCTGGGGCCAACGTCCTGACTTTC | CASRPIGPGTGALSGANVLTF
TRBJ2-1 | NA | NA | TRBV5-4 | TGTGCCAGCAGCTATAGAGGGAAGGAATCCTACAATGAGCAGTTCTTC | CASSYRGKESYNEQFF
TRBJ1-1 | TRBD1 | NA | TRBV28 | TGTGCCAGCAAAACGACAGGGTTGAACACTGAAGCTTTCTTT | CASKTTGLNTEAFF
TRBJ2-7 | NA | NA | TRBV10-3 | TGTGCCATCAGCCAACCTTTGGGGGGTCGAGAGCAGTACTTC | CAISQPLGGREQYF
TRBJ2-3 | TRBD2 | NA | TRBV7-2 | TGTGCCAGCAGCTCGGGACTAGCGGGAGTCGGCACAGATACGCAGTATTTT | CASSSGLAGVGTDTQYF
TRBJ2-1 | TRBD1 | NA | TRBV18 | TGTGCCAGCTCACCGTTAATCGGGACAGGAGAAGCGAAATACCCCAATGAGCAGTTCTTC | CASSPLIGTGEAKYPNEQFF
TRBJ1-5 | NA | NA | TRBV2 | TGTGCCAGCACAGGGAGGGGCAATCAGCCCCAGCATTTT | CASTGRGNQPQHF
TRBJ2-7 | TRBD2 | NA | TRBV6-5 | TGTGCCAGCAGCCCGATTAGCGGGGGGAAGGGTGAGCAGTACTTC | CASSPISGGKGEQYF
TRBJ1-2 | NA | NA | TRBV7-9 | TGTGCCAGCAGCTTATCCGCGGTTAACTATGGCTACACCTTC | CASSLSAVNYGYTF
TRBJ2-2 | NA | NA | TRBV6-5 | TGTGCCAGCAGTTCTGGACTCCCGAACACCGGGGAGCTGTTTTTT | CASSSGLPNTGELFF
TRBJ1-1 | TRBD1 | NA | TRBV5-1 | TGCGCCAGCAGCTTTACAGGGGGGCCGTCTGAAGCTTTCTTT | CASSFTGGPSEAFF
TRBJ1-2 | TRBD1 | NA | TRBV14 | TGTGCCAGCAGCGGGACAGTTGCTAATGGCTACACCTTC | CASSGTVANGYTF
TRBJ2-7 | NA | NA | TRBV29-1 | TGCAGCGTTGACGGGACGACAGGCCGGGGTTCCTACGAGCAGTACTTC | CSVDGTTGRGSYEQYF
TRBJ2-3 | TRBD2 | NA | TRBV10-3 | TGTGCCATCAGTGGTAGGGCGGGGGGGCGAACAGATACGCAGTATTTT | CAISGRAGGRTDTQYF
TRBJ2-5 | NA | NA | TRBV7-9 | TGTTCCAGCAGCTATACAGGGACGCTTGGGGAGACCCAGTACTTC | CSSSYTGTLGETQYF
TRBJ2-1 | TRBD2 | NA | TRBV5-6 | TGTGCCAGCAGCTTGTCGGCTAGCGGGAGTTACAATGAGCAGTTCTTC | CASSLSASGSYNEQFF
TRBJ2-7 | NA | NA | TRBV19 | TGTGCCAGTAGTATTGCGGAAACCTACGAGCAGTACTTC | CASSIAETYEQYF
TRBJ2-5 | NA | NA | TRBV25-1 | TGTGCCAGCACCCAAGCTGCGGGTGCCCAGTACTTC | CASTQAAGAQYF
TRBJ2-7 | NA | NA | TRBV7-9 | TGTGCCAGCAGCTTCCCCCCCAGTACCGGAGCCCCCTACGAGCAGTACTTC | CASSFPPSTGAPYEQYF
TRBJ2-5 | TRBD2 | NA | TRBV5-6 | TGTGCCAGCAGCTTCGGACTAGCGGGGTCGGGGACCCAGTACTTC | CASSFGLAGSGTQYF
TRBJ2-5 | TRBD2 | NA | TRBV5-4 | TGTGCCAGCAGCTTAATCGGCGGGGGGTCGATGTACCAAGAGACCCAGTACTTC | CASSLIGGGSMYQETQYF
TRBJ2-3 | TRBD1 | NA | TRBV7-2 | TGTGCCAGCGGAGGCCGGACAGGGTTGAGCACAGATACGCAGTATTTT | CASGGRTGLSTDTQYF
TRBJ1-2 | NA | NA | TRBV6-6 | TGTGCCAGCAGGGACAGTGGCCTGGCCTACACCTTC | CASRDSGLAYTF
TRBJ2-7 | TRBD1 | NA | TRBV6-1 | TGTGCCAGCAGTATGGACAGGGGAAGGGGCTGGGAGCAGTACTTC | CASSMDRGRGWEQYF
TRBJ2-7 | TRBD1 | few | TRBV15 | TGTGCCACCAGCAGAGATTCCCCGGGACAGTCGCGAAAGCAGTACTTC | CATSRDSPGQSRKQYF
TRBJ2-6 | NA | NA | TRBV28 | TGTGCCAGCAAGGTGGGGGCTAGGCGGTCTGGGGCCAACGTCCTGACTTTC | CASKVGARRSGANVLTF
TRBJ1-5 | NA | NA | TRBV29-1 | TGCAGCGTGAGACAGACCAATCAGCCCCAGCATTTT | CSVRQTNQPQHF
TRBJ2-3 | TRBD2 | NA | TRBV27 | TGTGCCAGCAGTGGGTATAGCGGGAGTAGGTCAGATACGCAGTATTTT | CASSGYSGSRSDTQYF
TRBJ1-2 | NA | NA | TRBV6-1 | TGTGCCAGCAGTGAATCAGGGGTCGTGGATGGCTACACCTTC | CASSESGVVDGYTF
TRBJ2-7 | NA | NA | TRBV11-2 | TGTGCCAGCAGCTGGGGGACTCTCTACGAGCAGTACTTC | CASSWGTLYEQYF
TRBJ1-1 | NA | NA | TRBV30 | TGTGCCTGCCAGACAGAGAACACTGAAGCTTTCTTT | CACQTENTEAFF
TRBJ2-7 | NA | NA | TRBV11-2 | TGTGCCACCGTAGACAGGTCGAGCTCCTACGAGCAGTACTTC | CATVDRSSSYEQYF
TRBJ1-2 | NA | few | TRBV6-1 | TGTGCCAGCAGTGGCACAGGGTACTATGGCTACACCTTC | CASSGTGYYGYTF
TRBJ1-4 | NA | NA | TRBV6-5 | TGTGCCAGCAGTTACCTAGGGACAATAAATGAAAAACTGTTTTTT | CASSYLGTINEKLFF
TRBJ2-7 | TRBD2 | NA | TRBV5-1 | TGCGCCAGCAGGATTAGGACTAGTGATCCCTACGAGCAGTACTTC | CASRIRTSDPYEQYF
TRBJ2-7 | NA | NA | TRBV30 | TGTGCCTGGAGTCCGGGGTCCTACGAGCAGTACTTC | CAWSPGSYEQYF
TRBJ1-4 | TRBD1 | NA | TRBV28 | TGTGCCAGCACCCTGGGGACAGGGGCCGACCGAGTAGAAAAACTGTTTTTT | CASTLGTGADRVEKLFF
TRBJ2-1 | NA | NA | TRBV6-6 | TGTGCCAGCAGACGACAGGGAGGCGCAGATGAGCAGTTCTTC | CASRRQGGADEQFF
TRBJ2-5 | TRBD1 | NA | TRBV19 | TGTGCCAGTCGACAGCTAACAGGGGGCCGAGAGACCCAGTACTTC | CASRQLTGGRETQYF
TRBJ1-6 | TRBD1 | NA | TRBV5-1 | TGCGCCAGCAGCTTGGCGGGGACAGGGGCCTCCTATAATTCACCCCTCCACTTT | CASSLAGTGASYNSPLHF
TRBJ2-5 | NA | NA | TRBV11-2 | TGTGCCAGCAGCTTAGGGGCCTACACCCAGTACTTC | CASSLGAYTQYF
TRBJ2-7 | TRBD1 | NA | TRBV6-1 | TGTGCCAGCAGTGGGGGTACAGGGGCGCTTGGCGAGCAGTACTTC | CASSGGTGALGEQYF